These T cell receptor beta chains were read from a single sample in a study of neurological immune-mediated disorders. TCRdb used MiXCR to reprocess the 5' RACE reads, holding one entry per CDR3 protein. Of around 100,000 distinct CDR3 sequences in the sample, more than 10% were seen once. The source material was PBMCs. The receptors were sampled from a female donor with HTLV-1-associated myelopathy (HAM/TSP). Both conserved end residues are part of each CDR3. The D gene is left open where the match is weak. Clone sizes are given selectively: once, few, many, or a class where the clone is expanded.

CDR3 protein: CANSSVRGGGETRYF
CDR3 DNA: TGCGCCAACAGCTCCGTACGGGGGGGAGGTGAGACCCGGTACTTC
V gene: TRBV5-1
D gene: TRBD2
clone size: NA
J gene: TRBJ2-5

CDR3 protein: CSARDRQSITAGELFF
CDR3 DNA: TGCAGTGCTAGAGATCGGCAGTCTATTACCGCCGGGGAGCTGTTTTTT
V gene: TRBV20-1
D gene: NA
clone size: many
J gene: TRBJ2-2

CDR3 protein: CSARGSQGVLGTQYF
CDR3 DNA: TGCAGTGCCAGAGGGTCGCAGGGGGTGTTGGGTACGCAGTATTTT
V gene: TRBV20-1
D gene: TRBD1
clone size: many
J gene: TRBJ2-3

CDR3 protein: CASSLGQREQFF
CDR3 DNA: TGCGCCAGCAGCTTGGGGCAACGTGAGCAGTTCTTC
V gene: TRBV5-1
D gene: NA
clone size: NA
J gene: TRBJ2-1

CDR3 protein: CSSSFPTGLSKLAKNIQYF
CDR3 DNA: TGTTCCAGCAGCTTCCCGACGGGGCTTTCAAAACTAGCCAAAAACATTCAGTACTTC
V gene: TRBV11-2
D gene: NA
clone size: NA
J gene: TRBJ2-4

CDR3 protein: CASSQVSTGNEQYF
CDR3 DNA: TGCGCCAGCAGCCAAGTATCCACAGGGAACGAGCAGTACTTC
V gene: TRBV4-1
D gene: NA
clone size: many
J gene: TRBJ2-7

CDR3 protein: CASSQDRGETQYF
CDR3 DNA: TGCGCCAGCAGCCAAGATCGAGGGGAGACCCAGTACTTC
V gene: TRBV4-1
D gene: NA
clone size: many
J gene: TRBJ2-5

CDR3 protein: CASSPGLAGYNEQFF
CDR3 DNA: TGTGCCAGCAGCCCGGGACTAGCAGGTTACAATGAGCAGTTCTTC
V gene: TRBV7-8
D gene: TRBD2
clone size: many
J gene: TRBJ2-1

CDR3 protein: CSARVSTDTQYF
CDR3 DNA: TGCAGTGCTAGAGTTAGCACAGATACGCAGTATTTT
V gene: TRBV20-1
D gene: NA
clone size: many
J gene: TRBJ2-3

CDR3 protein: CASTSIKGTNSNQPQHF
CDR3 DNA: TGTGCCAGCACCTCTATAAAGGGGACTAATAGCAATCAGCCCCAGCATTTT
V gene: TRBV27
D gene: NA
clone size: many
J gene: TRBJ1-5

CDR3 protein: CASSLEVDTGELFF
CDR3 DNA: TGCGCCAGCAGCTTGGAAGTGGACACCGGGGAGCTGTTTTTT
V gene: TRBV5-1
D gene: NA
clone size: many
J gene: TRBJ2-2

CDR3 protein: CASSSGGLLTDTQYF
CDR3 DNA: TGTGCCAGCAGCTCGGGGGGGCTTTTAACAGATACGCAGTATTTT
V gene: TRBV28
D gene: TRBD2
clone size: NA
J gene: TRBJ2-3

CDR3 protein: CASSLRGQGFTGELFF
CDR3 DNA: TGTGCCAGCAGCTTGCGAGGACAGGGGTTCACCGGGGAGCTGTTTTTT
V gene: TRBV5-6
D gene: TRBD1
clone size: many
J gene: TRBJ2-2

CDR3 protein: CSARRRAGPWDEQYF
CDR3 DNA: TGCAGTGCTAGAAGACGAGCGGGGCCCTGGGACGAGCAGTACTTC
V gene: TRBV20-1
D gene: TRBD2
clone size: NA
J gene: TRBJ2-7

CDR3 protein: CASRRGLAIGTQYF
CDR3 DNA: TGCGCCAGCAGAAGGGGACTAGCGATTGGGACCCAGTACTTC
V gene: TRBV5-1
D gene: TRBD2
clone size: many
J gene: TRBJ2-5

CDR3 protein: CASSAGPGQGSNQPQHF
CDR3 DNA: TGTGCCAGCAGCGCTGGACCGGGACAGGGGTCCAATCAGCCCCAGCATTTT
V gene: TRBV9
D gene: TRBD1
clone size: many
J gene: TRBJ1-5

CDR3 protein: CASSIRVPGQGRDTEAFF
CDR3 DNA: TGCGCCAGCAGCATCCGAGTCCCGGGACAGGGTAGGGACACTGAAGCTTTCTTT
V gene: TRBV5-1
D gene: TRBD1
clone size: many
J gene: TRBJ1-1

CDR3 protein: CASSPSTRGEFGQYF
CDR3 DNA: TGTGCCAGCAGCCCCTCGACGAGGGGGGAGTTTGGGCAGTACTTC
V gene: TRBV6-6
D gene: NA
clone size: many
J gene: TRBJ2-7

CDR3 protein: CASSLTGGQNIQYF
CDR3 DNA: TGTGCCAGCAGCTTGACAGGGGGTCAAAACATTCAGTACTTC
V gene: TRBV9
D gene: TRBD1
clone size: many
J gene: TRBJ2-4

CDR3 protein: CASSLSEGTDTQYF
CDR3 DNA: TGTGCCAGCAGCTTATCGGAGGGGACAGATACGCAGTATTTT
V gene: TRBV5-4
D gene: NA
clone size: many
J gene: TRBJ2-3

CDR3 protein: CASSPLAGALTGELFF
CDR3 DNA: TGTGCCAGCAGCCCTCTAGCGGGGGCCTTAACCGGGGAGCTGTTTTTT
V gene: TRBV7-2
D gene: TRBD2
clone size: many
J gene: TRBJ2-2

CDR3 protein: CASSGDKQGEQFF
CDR3 DNA: TGTGCCAGCAGCGGCGACAAACAGGGTGAGCAGTTCTTC
V gene: TRBV5-6
D gene: NA
clone size: many
J gene: TRBJ2-1

CDR3 protein: CSASQEATNEKLFF
CDR3 DNA: TGCAGTGCTTCACAGGAGGCAACTAATGAAAAACTGTTTTTT
V gene: TRBV20-1
D gene: NA
clone size: many
J gene: TRBJ1-4

CDR3 protein: CSAAPRTGGFYEQYF
CDR3 DNA: TGCAGTGCTGCCCCCAGGACAGGGGGCTTCTACGAGCAGTACTTC
V gene: TRBV20-1
D gene: TRBD1
clone size: many
J gene: TRBJ2-7

CDR3 protein: CSARDPLAGGTYNEQFF
CDR3 DNA: TGCAGTGCTAGAGACCCCCTAGCGGGGGGGACCTACAATGAGCAGTTCTTC
V gene: TRBV20-1
D gene: TRBD2
clone size: many
J gene: TRBJ2-1

CDR3 protein: CASSLWPGTDTQYF
CDR3 DNA: TGTGCCAGCAGCTTATGGCCAGGTACAGATACGCAGTATTTT
V gene: TRBV7-8
D gene: NA
clone size: many
J gene: TRBJ2-3

CDR3 protein: CASSLGAGGLDEQFF
CDR3 DNA: TGTGCCAGCAGCTTAGGAGCGGGGGGGCTGGATGAGCAGTTCTTC
V gene: TRBV7-8
D gene: TRBD2
clone size: many
J gene: TRBJ2-1

CDR3 protein: CASSGAAGGASNYGYTF
CDR3 DNA: TGCGCCAGCAGCGGGGCCGCGGGGGGGGCATCGAACTATGGCTACACCTTC
V gene: TRBV5-1
D gene: NA
clone size: many
J gene: TRBJ1-2

CDR3 protein: CASSGLGGLNTGELFF
CDR3 DNA: TGTGCCAGCAGCGGCCTGGGGGGGCTGAACACCGGGGAGCTGTTTTTT
V gene: TRBV9
D gene: NA
clone size: many
J gene: TRBJ2-2

CDR3 protein: CASSPPGGSGELFF
CDR3 DNA: TGTGCCAGCAGCCCGCCAGGGGGGTCCGGGGAGCTGTTTTTT
V gene: TRBV3-1
D gene: NA
clone size: many
J gene: TRBJ2-2

CDR3 protein: CASSKTAPNEKLFF
CDR3 DNA: TGCGCCAGCAGCAAGACAGCGCCTAATGAAAAACTGTTTTTT
V gene: TRBV5-1
D gene: NA
clone size: many
J gene: TRBJ1-4

CDR3 protein: CASSLDVSEEGYTF
CDR3 DNA: TGCGCCAGCAGCTTGGATGTATCCGAGGAGGGCTACACCTTC
V gene: TRBV5-1
D gene: NA
clone size: medium-sized
J gene: TRBJ1-2

CDR3 protein: CASKEQGSTDTQYF
CDR3 DNA: TGCGCCAGCAAGGAACAGGGAAGCACAGATACGCAGTATTTT
V gene: TRBV5-1
D gene: NA
clone size: many
J gene: TRBJ2-3

CDR3 protein: CASSLAPGSPLHF
CDR3 DNA: TGTGCCAGCAGTTTAGCGCCTGGATCACCCCTCCACTTT
V gene: TRBV12-3/TRBV12-4
D gene: NA
clone size: many
J gene: TRBJ1-6

CDR3 protein: CASSFSSGAVYNEQFF
CDR3 DNA: TGTGCCAGCAGTTTCAGTAGCGGGGCAGTCTACAATGAGCAGTTCTTC
V gene: TRBV12-3/TRBV12-4
D gene: TRBD2
clone size: many
J gene: TRBJ2-1

CDR3 protein: CSVDGGAGLQETQYF
CDR3 DNA: TGCAGCGTCGACGGTGGGGCGGGACTCCAAGAGACCCAGTACTTC
V gene: TRBV29-1
D gene: NA
clone size: NA
J gene: TRBJ2-5

CDR3 protein: CASSPGTSGRETQYF
CDR3 DNA: TGCGCCAGCAGCCCGGGAACTAGCGGGAGGGAGACCCAGTACTTC
V gene: TRBV4-1
D gene: TRBD2
clone size: many
J gene: TRBJ2-5

CDR3 protein: CSALSGNQETQYF
CDR3 DNA: TGCAGTGCTCTTAGCGGGAACCAAGAGACCCAGTACTTC
V gene: TRBV20-1
D gene: TRBD2
clone size: many
J gene: TRBJ2-5

CDR3 protein: CASSLSGPGGPIGELFF
CDR3 DNA: TGTGCCAGCAGTTTATCGGGGCCGGGGGGGCCTATCGGGGAGCTGTTTTTT
V gene: TRBV27
D gene: TRBD2
clone size: few
J gene: TRBJ2-2

CDR3 protein: CASSFDGSGGYGYTF
CDR3 DNA: TGCGCCAGCAGCTTCGATGGATCGGGTGGCTATGGCTACACCTTC
V gene: TRBV5-1
D gene: NA
clone size: many
J gene: TRBJ1-2

CDR3 protein: CASSLQGSRADTQYF
CDR3 DNA: TGTGCCAGCAGCTTACAGGGATCTCGGGCAGATACGCAGTATTTT
V gene: TRBV7-2
D gene: NA
clone size: many
J gene: TRBJ2-3

CDR3 protein: CASSFYICSALGGARTDTQYF
CDR3 DNA: NA
V gene: TRBV11-2
D gene: NA
clone size: NA
J gene: TRBJ2-3

CDR3 protein: CASSQAGGYNEQFF
CDR3 DNA: TGCGCCAGCAGCCAGGCAGGGGGCTACAATGAGCAGTTCTTC
V gene: TRBV4-1
D gene: TRBD1
clone size: many
J gene: TRBJ2-1

CDR3 protein: CASSGSGPGSYNEQFF
CDR3 DNA: TGCGCCAGCAGTGGTTCGGGACCGGGATCCTACAATGAGCAGTTCTTC
V gene: TRBV10-1
D gene: NA
clone size: many
J gene: TRBJ2-1

CDR3 protein: CASSLGKGGQGKNIQYF
CDR3 DNA: TGTGCCAGCAGCTTAGGCAAGGGGGGGCAGGGCAAAAACATTCAGTACTTC
V gene: TRBV13
D gene: NA
clone size: many
J gene: TRBJ2-4

CDR3 protein: CASSRSSGGALYEQYF
CDR3 DNA: TGTGCCAGCAGTCGTTCTAGCGGGGGGGCTCTGTACGAGCAGTACTTC
V gene: TRBV7-2
D gene: TRBD2
clone size: many
J gene: TRBJ2-7

CDR3 protein: CSAKGRNQETQYF
CDR3 DNA: TGCAGTGCGAAAGGACGGAACCAAGAGACCCAGTACTTC
V gene: TRBV20-1
D gene: NA
clone size: many
J gene: TRBJ2-5

CDR3 protein: CASSPRTGRWEQYF
CDR3 DNA: TGTGCCAGCAGTCCACGGACAGGGCGGTGGGAGCAGTACTTC
V gene: TRBV27
D gene: TRBD1
clone size: few
J gene: TRBJ2-7

CDR3 protein: CASRRTGTVVGYTF
CDR3 DNA: TGTGCCAGCAGACGAACCGGGACAGTTGTCGGCTACACCTTC
V gene: TRBV12-3/TRBV12-4
D gene: TRBD1
clone size: many
J gene: TRBJ1-2

CDR3 protein: CASSPDLGFANYGYTF
CDR3 DNA: TGTGCCAGCAGTCCGGACCTAGGCTTCGCTAACTATGGCTACACCTTC
V gene: TRBV6-1
D gene: NA
clone size: many
J gene: TRBJ1-2

CDR3 protein: CASTWYRAETQYF
CDR3 DNA: TGCGCCAGCACCTGGTACAGGGCGGAGACCCAGTACTTC
V gene: TRBV5-1
D gene: NA
clone size: many
J gene: TRBJ2-5

CDR3 protein: CASSLSGTGGYNEQFF
CDR3 DNA: TGTGCCAGCAGTTTATCCGGGACAGGGGGATACAATGAGCAGTTCTTC
V gene: TRBV28
D gene: TRBD1
clone size: many
J gene: TRBJ2-1

CDR3 protein: CASSLGLTSGGQETQYF
CDR3 DNA: TGCGCCAGCAGCTTGGGGTTGACTAGCGGGGGACAAGAGACCCAGTACTTC
V gene: TRBV5-1
D gene: TRBD2
clone size: few
J gene: TRBJ2-5

CDR3 protein: CSAFSFGRPEETQYF
CDR3 DNA: TGCAGTGCTTTTTCCTTCGGCAGACCAGAAGAGACCCAGTACTTC
V gene: TRBV20-1
D gene: NA
clone size: many
J gene: TRBJ2-5

CDR3 protein: CASSFSVPGLTGELFF
CDR3 DNA: TGTGCCAGCAGCTTTTCGGTCCCAGGGCTCACCGGGGAGCTGTTTTTT
V gene: TRBV9
D gene: NA
clone size: many
J gene: TRBJ2-2

CDR3 protein: CASSLEAGGETQYF
CDR3 DNA: TGCGCCAGCAGCTTGGAAGCGGGAGGGGAGACCCAGTACTTC
V gene: TRBV5-1
D gene: TRBD2
clone size: many
J gene: TRBJ2-5